Described below is a single T cell receptor beta chain sequence and its context. What it binds is not known. This entry comes from a study of OX40 agonist ivuxolimab in advanced cancers. Clones were read by immunoSEQ multiplex PCR, and TCRdb kept only the in-frame ones, dropping some. The sample includes approximately 60,000 clones, around 81% of them seen just once. Study-wide points: Researchers did not determine the expanded peripheral T cells' antigen specificity. CD8+ T cells were the subset that, on average, had more expanded clones than CD4+. At doses 0.1 to 3.0 mg/kg, CD4+ and CD8+ clones expanded.

The sequence was obtained from an adult with an advanced solid tumor such as melanoma, head and neck, liver or kidney cancer. The specimen comprised CD4+ or CD8+ T cells sorted from blood, sampled in a trial of the OX40 agonist ivuxolimab.

CDR3 bases: TGTGCCAGCCTTAAGGGGGGCTCTGGAAACACCATATATTTT. This sequence encodes CASLKGGSGNTIYF. The V call is TRBV19, the J call TRBJ1-3; D possibly corresponds to TRBD1 (6 bases). The CDR3 spans 14 residues. Per germline, CDR1 LNHDA and CDR2 SQIVND (reference sequence). Trimming pared 9 bases from V and 0 bases from J, leaving 12 bases between.